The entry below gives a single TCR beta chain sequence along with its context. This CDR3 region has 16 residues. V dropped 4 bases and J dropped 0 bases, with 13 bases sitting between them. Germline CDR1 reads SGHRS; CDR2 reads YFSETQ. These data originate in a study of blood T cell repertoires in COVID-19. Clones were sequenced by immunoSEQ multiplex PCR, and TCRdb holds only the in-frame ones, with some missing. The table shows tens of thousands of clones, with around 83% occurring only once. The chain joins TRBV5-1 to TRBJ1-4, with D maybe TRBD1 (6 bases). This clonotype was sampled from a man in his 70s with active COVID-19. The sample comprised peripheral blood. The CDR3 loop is CASSLGQPSTNEKLFF. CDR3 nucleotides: TGCGCCAGCAGCCTCGGACAGCCCTCAACTAATGAAAAACTGTTTTTT.